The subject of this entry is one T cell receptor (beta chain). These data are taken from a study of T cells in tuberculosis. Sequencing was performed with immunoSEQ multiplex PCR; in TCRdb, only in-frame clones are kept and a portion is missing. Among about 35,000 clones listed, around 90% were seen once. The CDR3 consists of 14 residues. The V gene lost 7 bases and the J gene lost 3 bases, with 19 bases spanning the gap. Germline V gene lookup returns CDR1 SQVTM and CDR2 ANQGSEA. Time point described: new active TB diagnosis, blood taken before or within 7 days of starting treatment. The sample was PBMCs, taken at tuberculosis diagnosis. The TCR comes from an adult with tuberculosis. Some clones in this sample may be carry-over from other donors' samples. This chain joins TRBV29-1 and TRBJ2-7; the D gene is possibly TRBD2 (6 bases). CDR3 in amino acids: CSARRGQGVYEQYF. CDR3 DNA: TGCAGCGCCAGGAGGGGCCAAGGGGTCTACGAGCAGTACTTC.